This TCR beta chain was sequenced for a study of T cell changes during pregnancy in multiple sclerosis. Germline assignment: CDR1 MNHEY and CDR2 SMNVEV (reference sequence). The ends were cut back, 3 bases at V and 4 bases at J, with 15 bases in the middle. This CDR3 has 15 residues. Measured with immunoSEQ multiplex PCR; TCRdb has only the in-frame clones, and not every one. The repertoire includes tens of thousands of clones, around 93% of them detected once, and 0.41% sits in the top ten. This clone was counted only a few times. This rearrangement joins TRBV27 to TRBJ1-2; D may be TRBD1 (5 bases). The specimen comprised CD4+ T cells from peripheral blood mononuclear cells, sampled in the second trimester of pregnancy. The clonotype originates from a female donor with multiple sclerosis, enrolled in a pregnancy study. CDR3 sequence (DNA): TGTGCCAGCAGTTTCCGGGGGATGCTAACCTATGGCTACACCTTC. It codes for CASSFRGMLTYGYTF.